This T cell receptor beta chain appears in the sequencing data of a study of T cells in Graves' hyperthyroidism and ophthalmopathy. Patients showing uncontrolled infection, other autoimmune disease, pregnancy or lactation were ineligible. Drawn at first hyperthyroidism diagnosis, the blood sample preceded any ophthalmopathy symptoms. General study findings and limits: Before onset, ophthalmopathy was predicted by the model a median 6.5 months earlier.

Authors of the study amplified TCR beta CDR3 regions from RNA transcripts. TCR CDR3 underwent first-round RT-PCR with the HTBI primer set. MiXCR, applied by TCRdb to the multiplex PCR reads, yields one record per CDR3 protein. The data show under 350,000 distinct CDR3 sequences, roughly 14% seen once. This clonotype was counted between two and nine times. The antigen is unknown. This CDR3 has 14 amino acids. Trimming left V 5 bases short and J 5 bases short, with 15 bases between. Germline CDR1 and CDR2: MNHEY and SVGEGT. The source material was blood. The sequence was obtained from a woman aged 25 to 45 with Graves' hyperthyroidism that later progressed to Graves' ophthalmopathy. The chain carries TRBV6-2 or TRBV6-3 and TRBJ1-2, with D possibly TRBD1 on 5 matching bases. DNA for the CDR3: TGTGCCAGCAGTCCCTTCGACAGTGAGTATGGCTACACCTTC. Translated, it gives CASSPFDSEYGYTF.